Below are 20 T cell receptor beta chains sequenced from a single sample in a study of T cell changes during pregnancy in multiple sclerosis. The method was immunoSEQ multiplex PCR; TCRdb's version includes in-frame clones alone and lacks a portion of them. The repertoire includes under 130,000 clones, 80% to 95% of them detected once, and about 3.2% sits in the top ten. The starting material was peripheral blood, obtained after pregnancy. The receptors originated from a female donor with multiple sclerosis, enrolled in a pregnancy study.

CDR3 DNA: TGTGCCAGCAGTGAAAGGGTGGGGGGGACAGATACGCAGTATTTT. This codes for CASSERVGGTDTQYF. The chain is built from TRBV6-1 and TRBJ2-3, with 7 bases matching TRBD2. Germline trimming cut 2 bases from V and 3 bases from J; bases unmatched to any gene: 5. Germline values: CDR1 MNHNS, CDR2 SASEGT. This CDR3 comprises 15 residues.

This chain links TRBV4-1 with TRBJ2-2, with TRBD2 matching 11 bases. V lost 2 bases, J lost 4 bases, and 6 bases stayed unmatched. This CDR3 contains 17 residues. Germline values: CDR1 MGHRA, CDR2 YSYEKL. The CDR3: CASSQFSGGAGTGELFF. The CDR3 DNA follows: TGCGCCAGCAGCCAATTTAGCGGGGGGGCCGGCACCGGGGAGCTGTTTTTT.

This chain links TRBV7-9 with TRBJ2-1; 15 bases line up with TRBD2. The CDR3 extends over 18 amino acids. The V and J ends lost 4 bases and 8 bases, in that order; junction bases with no gene match: 12. Germline V CDR1 and CDR2: SEHNR, FQNEAQ (reference sequence). CDR3 in DNA: TGTGCCAGCAGCTCCATCCGGACTAGCGGGGGGGCGATCGATGAGCAGTTCTTC. Protein: CASSSIRTSGGAIDEQFF.

The rearrangement joins TRBV30 to TRBJ2-3; perhaps TRBD1 as D (6 bases). Trimming left V 4 bases short and J 1 base short, with 21 bases between. The CDR3 is made up of 17 amino acids. CDR1 is GTSNPN, CDR2 SVGIG, per germline (reference sequence). This CDR3 reads CAWTGVGALRGTDTQYF. CDR3 DNA sequence: TGTGCCTGGACAGGGGTAGGGGCCTTGAGGGGCACAGATACGCAGTATTTT.

This chain joins TRBV9 and TRBJ1-1; the D is unclear. The germline V gene has CDR1 SGDLS and CDR2 YYNGEE. The germline V and J ends were trimmed by 1 base and 1 base, with 5 bases remaining between them. The CDR3 sequence is 13 residues long. CDR3 nucleotides: TGTGCCAGCAGCGTACTCCGGAACACTGAAGCTTTCTTT. It translates to CASSVLRNTEAFF.

The V and J genes are TRBV11-2 and TRBJ2-2, with 7 positions matching TRBD2. The germline V gene has CDR1 SGHAT and CDR2 FQNNGV. The trim removed 1 base at V and 1 base at J, leaving 6 bases unmatched. This CDR3 comprises 17 residues. The CDR3: CASSLVGGGKNTGELFF. For the CDR3, the DNA is TGTGCCAGCAGCTTAGTAGGCGGGGGAAAGAACACCGGGGAGCTGTTTTTT.

The V gene is TRBV5-4, the J gene TRBJ1-6; tentatively, D is TRBD1 (5 bases). CDR1 and CDR2 from the germline V gene are SGHNT and YYREEE (reference sequence). This CDR3 has 17 amino acids. The V and J ends lost 4 bases and 1 base respectively, with 15 bases between them. In DNA form, the CDR3 reads TGTGCCAGCAGCATAGACAGCCACGGGTCCTATAATTCACCCCTCCACTTT. It specifies CASSIDSHGSYNSPLHF.

The sample holds many counts of this clone. The chain links TRBV30 to TRBJ2-3; TRBD2 matches 13 bases. Trimming removed 4 bases from V and 1 base from J; junction bases left unmatched: 8. The CDR3 runs to 17 residues. CDR1 and CDR2 (germline): GTSNPN, SVGIG (reference sequence). CDR3 loop: CAWMGTSGVQGTDTQYF. The CDR3 DNA reads TGTGCCTGGATGGGGACTAGCGGGGTTCAAGGCACAGATACGCAGTATTTT.

V and J are TRBV5-1 and TRBJ2-3; the match to TRBD1 covers 9 bases. Germline V gene sequence: CDR1 SGHRS, CDR2 YFSETQ. V trimming: 0 bases; J trimming: 6 bases; junction bases outside the gene matches: 8. CDR3 length: 16 residues. The CDR3 loop is CASSLAPTGGADTQYF. CDR3 DNA sequence: TGCGCCAGCAGCTTGGCCCCCACAGGGGGCGCGGATACGCAGTATTTT.

This sequence joins TRBV29-1 and TRBJ2-7; TRBD1 matches 9 bases. The ends lost 0 bases at V and 6 bases at J; junction bases unmatched: 3. Per germline, CDR1 SQVTM and CDR2 ANQGSEA. The CDR3 runs to 13 residues. The CDR3 region is CSVEEGQGTEQYF. CDR3 DNA sequence: TGCAGCGTTGAAGAAGGACAGGGGACCGAGCAGTACTTC.

V and J are TRBV4-1 and TRBJ2-1; D is perhaps TRBD1 (6 bases). The CDR3 length is 13 residues. The V gene's germline CDR1 is MGHRA and CDR2 YSYEKL. V lost 8 bases, J lost 7 bases, and 15 bases lay in between. The CDR3 nucleotides are TGCGCCAGCGGGGGCCTCCCCGGGAATGAGCAGTTCTTC. Protein product: CASGGLPGNEQFF.

The rearrangement joins TRBV6-5 to TRBJ2-5, with a possible D match to TRBD2 (6 bases). From germline, CDR1 is MNHEY and CDR2 SVGAGI. The CDR3 loop spans 14 amino acids. Trimming removed 10 bases at V and 5 bases at J, with 20 bases between. The CDR3 nucleotides read TGTGCCACCTCCTCCCCGGGCGGGACTGAGACCCAGTACTTC. Translated, it gives CATSSPGGTETQYF.

The CDR3 coding sequence is TGTGCCACCAGCAGCCCGGGACAGCCTAATGAAAAACTGTTTTTT. The encoded protein is CATSSPGQPNEKLFF. The chain has TRBV15 and TRBJ1-4, with 7 bases that match TRBD1. Germline-derived CDR1 and CDR2 are LNHNV and YYDKDF (reference sequence). The CDR3 has 15 residues. The V gene end was trimmed by 3 bases and the J gene end by 3 bases; junction bases not matched to a gene: 4.

The rearrangement links TRBV7-9 to TRBJ1-1, with D maybe TRBD1 (5 bases). Germline V gives CDR1 SEHNR, CDR2 FQNEAQ (reference sequence). V lost 1 base and J 0 bases, leaving 12 bases between the germline ends. The CDR3 runs 16 residues. CDR3 bases: TGTGCCAGCAGCTTAGGGGGCGGACCCATGAACACTGAAGCTTTCTTT. As protein: CASSLGGGPMNTEAFF.

The V gene is TRBV28, the J gene TRBJ1-1; the D gene is possibly TRBD1 (6 bases). Looked up from germline, CDR1 is MDHEN and CDR2 is SYDVKM. V shed 10 bases and J shed 8 bases, with 14 bases lying between them. The CDR3 length is 11 residues. This CDR3 is CATKGQPEAFF. The CDR3 DNA is TGTGCCACCAAAGGACAGCCGGAAGCTTTCTTT.

This sequence joins TRBV7-2 and TRBJ2-5, with 7 bases aligning to TRBD1. CDR3 length equals 15 residues. The V segment lost 1 base and the J segment 5 bases; nucleotides outside the gene matches: 7. CDR1 and CDR2 (germline): SGHTA, FQGNSA. Here the CDR3 reads CASSLVTGLRETQYF. In DNA, the CDR3 is TGTGCCAGCAGCTTAGTGACAGGGCTGAGGGAGACCCAGTACTTC.

This clone was seen a handful of times. V gene TRBV9 combines with J gene TRBJ1-1; D not certain. Germline V gives CDR1 SGDLS, CDR2 YYNGEE. Trimming left V 0 bases short and J 2 bases short, with 8 bases between. The CDR3 sequence is 14 residues long. DNA for the CDR3: TGTGCCAGCAGCGTAGAGGGAGGAAACACTGAAGCTTTCTTT. Translating it yields CASSVEGGNTEAFF.

This clone came up once. The chain couples TRBV5-1 to TRBJ1-1; D uncertain. This CDR3 region has 15 residues. Germline V gives CDR1 SGHRS, CDR2 YFSETQ. V shed 4 bases and J shed 1 base, with 14 bases lying between them. Here the CDR3 reads CASSPPLTGNTEAFF. The CDR3 bases are TGCGCCAGCAGCCCCCCCCTGACGGGGAACACTGAAGCTTTCTTT.

This chain connects TRBV7-6 to TRBJ1-1, with a tentative D call TRBD1 (6 bases). This CDR3 is 16 amino acids long. Germline CDR1 SGHVS, CDR2 FNYEAQ. V was pared by 4 bases and J by 3 bases, with 18 bases between. DNA for the CDR3: TGTGCCAGCAGCTCAGAGTCCGGGACACTACACACTGAAGCTTTCTTT. It specifies CASSSESGTLHTEAFF.

This clone came up a few times. The rearrangement uses TRBV30 and TRBJ1-5, with D unresolved. Germline values: CDR1 GTSNPN, CDR2 SVGIG (reference sequence). The CDR3 sequence is 14 residues long. With 2 bases removed from V and 8 bases from J, the gap between germline ends came to 16 bases. CDR3 region: CAWSPRGVGEPQHF. The CDR3 DNA reads as TGTGCCTGGAGTCCCCGCGGGGTCGGGGAGCCCCAGCATTTT.